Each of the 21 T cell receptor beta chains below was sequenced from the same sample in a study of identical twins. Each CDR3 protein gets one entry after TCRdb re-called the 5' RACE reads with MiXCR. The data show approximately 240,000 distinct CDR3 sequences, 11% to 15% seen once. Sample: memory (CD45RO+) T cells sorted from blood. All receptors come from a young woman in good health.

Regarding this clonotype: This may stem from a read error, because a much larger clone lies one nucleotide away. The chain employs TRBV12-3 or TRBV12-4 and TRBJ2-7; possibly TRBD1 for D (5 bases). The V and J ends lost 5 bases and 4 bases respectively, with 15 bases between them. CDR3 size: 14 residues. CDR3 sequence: CASSPQVRAYEQYF. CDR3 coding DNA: TGTGCCAGCAGTCCACAGGTCAGGGCGTACGAGCAGTACTTC.

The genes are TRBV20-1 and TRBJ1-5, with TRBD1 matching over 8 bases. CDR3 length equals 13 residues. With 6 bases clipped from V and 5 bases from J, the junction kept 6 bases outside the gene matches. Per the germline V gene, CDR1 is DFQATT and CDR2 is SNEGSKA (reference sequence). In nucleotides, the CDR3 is TGCAGTGCCAGACAGGGGCCCCATCAGCCCCAGCATTTT. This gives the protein CSARQGPHQPQHF.

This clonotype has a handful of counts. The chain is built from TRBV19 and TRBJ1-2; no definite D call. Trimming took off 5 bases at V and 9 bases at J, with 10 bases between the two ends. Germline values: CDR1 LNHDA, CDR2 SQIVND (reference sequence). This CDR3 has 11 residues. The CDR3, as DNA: TGTGCCAGTAGTTCCGAGTATCGCTACACCTTC. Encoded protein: CASSSEYRYTF.

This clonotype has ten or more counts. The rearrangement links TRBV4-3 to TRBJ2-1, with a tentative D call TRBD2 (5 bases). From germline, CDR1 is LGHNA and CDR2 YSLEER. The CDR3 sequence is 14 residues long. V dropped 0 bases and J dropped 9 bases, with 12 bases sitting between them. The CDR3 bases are TGCGCCAGCAGCCAAGAAGGGCAAGGGAGTGAGCAGTTCTTC. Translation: CASSQEGQGSEQFF.

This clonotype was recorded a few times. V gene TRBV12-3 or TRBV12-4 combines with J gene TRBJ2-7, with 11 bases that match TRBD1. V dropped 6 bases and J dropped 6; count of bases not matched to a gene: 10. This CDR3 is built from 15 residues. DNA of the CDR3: TGTGCCAGCAGCCGGAACATAGGGACAGGGGGCGAGCAGTACTTC. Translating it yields CASSRNIGTGGEQYF.

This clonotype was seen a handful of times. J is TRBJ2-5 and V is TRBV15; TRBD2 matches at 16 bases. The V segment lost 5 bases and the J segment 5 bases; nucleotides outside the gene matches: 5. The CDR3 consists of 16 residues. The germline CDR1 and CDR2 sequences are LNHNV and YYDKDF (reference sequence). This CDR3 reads CATSPGLAGGPETQYF. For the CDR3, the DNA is TGTGCCACCAGCCCGGGACTAGCGGGAGGGCCGGAGACCCAGTACTTC.

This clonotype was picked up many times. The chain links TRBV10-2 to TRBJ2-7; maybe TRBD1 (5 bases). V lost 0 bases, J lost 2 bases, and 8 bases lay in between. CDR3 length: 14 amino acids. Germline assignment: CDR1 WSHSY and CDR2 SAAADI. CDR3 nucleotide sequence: TGCGCCAGCAGTGAGTCCTGGGGCCCCTACGAGCAGTACTTC. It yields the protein CASSESWGPYEQYF.

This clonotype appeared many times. The CDR3 nucleotides are TGTGCCAGCAAGGGGTGGACAGGGAATTCACCCCTCCACTTT. Its translation: CASKGWTGNSPLHF. V is TRBV6-1 and J is TRBJ1-6; 8 nucleotides match TRBD1. Germline V gives CDR1 MNHNS, CDR2 SASEGT. With V trimmed by 7 bases and J by 7 bases, 6 bases remained unmatched. The CDR3 contains 14 residues.

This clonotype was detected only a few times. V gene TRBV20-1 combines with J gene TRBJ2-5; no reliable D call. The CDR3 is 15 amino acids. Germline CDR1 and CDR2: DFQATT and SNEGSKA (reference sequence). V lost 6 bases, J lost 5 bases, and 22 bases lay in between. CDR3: CSALPRVLLSETQYF. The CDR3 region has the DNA TGCAGTGCCCTCCCCCGCGTCCTGTTGTCGGAGACCCAGTACTTC.

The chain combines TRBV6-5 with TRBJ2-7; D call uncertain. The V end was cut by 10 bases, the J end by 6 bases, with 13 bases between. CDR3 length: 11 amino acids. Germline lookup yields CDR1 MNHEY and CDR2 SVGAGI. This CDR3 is CATFRNGEQYF. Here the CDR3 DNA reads TGTGCCACCTTTAGGAACGGCGAGCAGTACTTC.

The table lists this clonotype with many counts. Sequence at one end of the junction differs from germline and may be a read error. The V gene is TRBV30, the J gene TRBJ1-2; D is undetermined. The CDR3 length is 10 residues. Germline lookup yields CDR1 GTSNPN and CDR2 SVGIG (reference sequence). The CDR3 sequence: CAWSVRQLDF. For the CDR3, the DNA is TGTGCCTGGAGTGTAAGGCAGCTTGACTTC.

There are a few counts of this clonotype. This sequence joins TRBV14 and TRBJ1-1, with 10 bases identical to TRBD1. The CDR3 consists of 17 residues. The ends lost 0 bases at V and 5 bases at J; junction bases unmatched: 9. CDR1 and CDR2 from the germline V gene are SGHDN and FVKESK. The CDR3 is CASSQDRQGARKTEAFF. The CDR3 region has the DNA TGTGCCAGCAGCCAAGATCGACAGGGGGCGAGGAAAACTGAAGCTTTCTTT.

In nucleotides, the CDR3 is TGCAGCGTTAGCGGGGGGGGTTCCTACGAGCAGTACTTC. As protein: CSVSGGGSYEQYF. This chain connects TRBV29-1 to TRBJ2-7; the match to TRBD2 covers 10 bases. The V gene end was trimmed by 5 bases and the J gene end by 1 base; junction bases not matched to a gene: 2. This CDR3 spans 13 amino acids. Germline V gives CDR1 SQVTM, CDR2 ANQGSEA.

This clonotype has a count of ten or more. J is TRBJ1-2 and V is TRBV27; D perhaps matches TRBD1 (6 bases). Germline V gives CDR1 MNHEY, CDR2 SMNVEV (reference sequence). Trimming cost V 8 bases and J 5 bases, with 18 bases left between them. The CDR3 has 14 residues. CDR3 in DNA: TGTGCCAGCCACTCGGGGGGGCACGGGTATGGCTACACCTTC. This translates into CASHSGGHGYGYTF.

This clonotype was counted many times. CDR3 residues: CASSQGLRNEQFF. The CDR3 nucleotides are TGTGCCAGCAGCCAAGGGCTACGGAATGAGCAGTTCTTC. This chain connects TRBV14 to TRBJ2-1; D gene unclear. CDR3 size: 13 residues. Germline loops: CDR1 SGHDN, CDR2 FVKESK. V lost 1 base and J lost 7, with 8 bases in between. The entire variable domain, with the rest obtained from reference TRBV14 and TRBJ2-1, is as follows: EAGVTQFPSHSVIEKGQTVTLRCDPISGHDNLYWYRRVMGKEIKFLLHFVKESKQDESGMPNNRFLAERTGGTYSTLKVQPAELEDSGVYFCASSQGLRNEQFFGPGTRLTVL.

This chain's CDR3 is CASRPGTENTGELFF. CDR3 DNA: TGTGCCAGCAGGCCCGGGACAGAGAACACCGGGGAGCTGTTTTTT. The chain links TRBV12-3 or TRBV12-4 to TRBJ2-2; 7 bases align to TRBD1. The V segment lost 6 bases and the J segment 1 base; nucleotides outside the gene matches: 5. CDR3 length: 15 amino acids.

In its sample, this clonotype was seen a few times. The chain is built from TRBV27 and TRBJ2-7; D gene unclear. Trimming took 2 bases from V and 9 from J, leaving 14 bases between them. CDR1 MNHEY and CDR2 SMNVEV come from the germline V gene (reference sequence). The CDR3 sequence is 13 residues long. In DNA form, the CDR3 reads TGTGCCAGCAGTTTAAATACAGCCACCGGGCAGTACTTC. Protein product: CASSLNTATGQYF.

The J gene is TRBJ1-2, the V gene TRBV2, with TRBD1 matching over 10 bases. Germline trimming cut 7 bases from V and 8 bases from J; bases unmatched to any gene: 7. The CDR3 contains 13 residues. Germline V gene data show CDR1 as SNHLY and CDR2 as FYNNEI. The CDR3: CASTLDRGKGYTF. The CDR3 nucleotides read TGTGCCAGCACTCTGGACAGGGGGAAAGGCTACACCTTC.

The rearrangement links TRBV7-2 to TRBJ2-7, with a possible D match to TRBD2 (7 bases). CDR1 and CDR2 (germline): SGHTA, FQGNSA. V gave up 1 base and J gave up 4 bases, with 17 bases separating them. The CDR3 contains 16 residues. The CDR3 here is CASSLGGGGGIYEQYF. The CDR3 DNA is TGTGCCAGCAGCTTAGGGGGGGGCGGTGGAATTTACGAGCAGTACTTC.

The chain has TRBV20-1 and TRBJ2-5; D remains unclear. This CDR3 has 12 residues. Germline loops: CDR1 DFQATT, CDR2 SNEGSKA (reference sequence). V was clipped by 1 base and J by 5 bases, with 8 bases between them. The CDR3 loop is CSARVMAETQYF. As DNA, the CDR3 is TGCAGTGCTAGAGTCATGGCCGAGACCCAGTACTTC.

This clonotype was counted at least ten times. CDR3 in DNA: TGTGCCAGCAGTCATAACAGGGGAGGCACTGAAGCTTTCTTT. Residues: CASSHNRGGTEAFF. J is TRBJ1-1 and V is TRBV6-1, with 7 bases matching TRBD1. Trimming cost V 5 bases and J 4 bases; bases outside gene matches: 7. Germline V gives CDR1 MNHNS, CDR2 SASEGT. This CDR3 contains 14 residues.